The clone carrying this T cell receptor beta chain was detected ten times or more. The sample comes from a study of response to subunit inactivated influenza vaccine. Germline V gives CDR1 SQVTM, CDR2 ANQGSEA. CDR3 length: 12 amino acids. V was trimmed by 6 bases and J by 0 bases, leaving 8 bases between them. TCRdb redid the calling of the RT-PCR reads with MiXCR, one entry per CDR3 protein. The sample has about 570,000 distinct CDR3 sequences, roughly 12% seen once. These data also featured in a second study, about T cells expressing NK-cell markers. This second report adds: The cDNA for TCR beta came from 5'RACE template switching with UMIs. The authors derived TCR beta repertoires from sorted CD3+CD56+NKG2C+, CD3+CD56+NKG2C- and CD3+CD56-NKG2C+ T cells. Seven HCMV-seropositive donors and one seronegative donor made up the eight sequenced donors. Among CD8+ T cells from 5 to 7 donors, dominant NKG2C+ clonotypes accounted for roughly 1.0-7.0%.

The sample here was PBMCs from blood, taken on the day of vaccination. The gene calls are TRBV29-1 and TRBJ1-2; D not resolved. This TCR came from a man between 45 and 60 years old who received an inactivated influenza vaccine. The CDR3 bases are TGCAGCGTCGCCAGTTCTAACTATGGCTACACCTTC. It encodes CSVASSNYGYTF.